Below are 14 T cell receptor beta chains sequenced from a single sample in a study of OX40 agonist ivuxolimab in advanced cancers. Here immunoSEQ multiplex PCR was the method, and the copy in TCRdb shows in-frame clones only, minus some. The table lists tens of thousands of clones, approximately 87% of them singletons. The material was CD4+ or CD8+ T cells sorted from blood, obtained in a trial of the OX40 agonist ivuxolimab. These TCRs come from an adult with an advanced solid tumor such as melanoma, head and neck, liver or kidney cancer.

The chain uses TRBV7-2 and TRBJ2-3; no reliable D call. V lost 5 bases and J 4 bases, leaving 10 bases between the germline ends. CDR1 is SGHTA, CDR2 FQGNSA, per germline. The CDR3 is 13 amino acids. CDR3 in amino acids: CASSVKMADTQYF. Written as DNA, the CDR3 is TGTGCCAGCAGCGTAAAGATGGCAGATACGCAGTATTTT.

V gene TRBV7-2 combines with J gene TRBJ2-7; D gene ambiguous. This CDR3 has 12 residues. In germline, CDR1 is SGHTA, CDR2 FQGNSA. The V gene lost 4 bases and the J gene lost 2 bases, with 6 bases spanning the gap. The chain's CDR3 is CASSYRTYEQYF. DNA of the CDR3: TGTGCCAGCAGCTACCGCACCTACGAGCAGTACTTC.

This CDR3 reads CASSPGAGQETQYF. CDR3 bases: TGTGCCAGCTCCCCAGGGGCAGGGCAAGAGACCCAGTACTTC. The chain joins TRBV18 to TRBJ2-5; maybe TRBD1 (6 bases). Trimming took 6 bases from V and 2 from J, leaving 13 bases between them. CDR3 length equals 14 residues. Germline CDR1 reads KGHSH; CDR2 reads LQKENI. Combining the CDR3 with reference TRBV18 and TRBJ2-5 gives the whole variable domain NAGVMQNPRHLVRRRGQEARLRCSPMKGHSHVYWYRQLPEEGLKFMVYLQKENIIDESGMPKERFSAEFPKEGPSILRIQQVVRGDSAAYFCASSPGAGQETQYFGPGTRLLVL.

This rearrangement joins TRBV5-1 to TRBJ2-2; 9 nucleotides match TRBD1. Trimming took 2 bases from V and 4 from J; bases not matched to a gene: 6. Germline assignment: CDR1 SGHRS and CDR2 YFSETQ. The CDR3 runs 16 residues. CDR3 bases: TGCGCCAGCAGCTTACGGACAGGGGTGGGCACCGGGGAGCTGTTTTTT. Translating gives CASSLRTGVGTGELFF.

This chain links TRBV29-1 with TRBJ2-5; 10 bases are shared with TRBD2. CDR3 length equals 13 residues. V shed 5 bases, J shed 5 bases, and the junction held 5 bases outside the gene matches. The V gene's germline CDR1 is SQVTM and CDR2 ANQGSEA. The CDR3 here is CSVLAGDGETQYF. CDR3 sequence (DNA): TGCAGCGTTCTAGCGGGAGACGGTGAGACCCAGTACTTC.

The rearrangement links TRBV6-5 to TRBJ2-3; 7 nucleotides align to TRBD1. This CDR3 is 15 amino acids long. The V gene's germline CDR1 is MNHEY and CDR2 SVGAGI. Losses at the gene ends were 5 bases for V and 3 bases for J; bases not matched to a gene: 8. Written as DNA, the CDR3 is TGTGCCAGCAGTCAACGGACAGGACGGACAGATACGCAGTATTTT. Its protein is CASSQRTGRTDTQYF.

This sequence joins TRBV6-5 and TRBJ1-3; perhaps TRBD1 as D (5 bases). The CDR3 consists of 15 residues. V lost 2 bases and J 3 bases, leaving 11 bases between the germline ends. Germline assignment: CDR1 MNHEY and CDR2 SVGAGI. This CDR3 reads CASSYEAGNGNTIYF. The CDR3 bases are TGTGCCAGCAGTTACGAGGCAGGGAATGGAAACACCATATATTTT.

The V and J genes are TRBV27 and TRBJ1-5; 7 nucleotides agree with TRBD1. CDR1 MNHEY and CDR2 SMNVEV come from the germline V gene (reference sequence). The CDR3 sequence is 15 residues long. V lost 6 bases to trimming and J lost 5 bases; unmatched junction nucleotides: 10. CDR3 bases: TGTGCCAGCAGGAGAGGGGACAGTTCGGATCAGCCCCAGCATTTT. As protein: CASRRGDSSDQPQHF.

V usage is TRBV30 and J usage is TRBJ1-1; D is possibly TRBD1 (6 bases). The CDR3 totals 15 residues. CDR1 is GTSNPN and CDR2 is SVGIG in the germline V gene (reference sequence). Trimming removed 0 bases from V and 4 bases from J, with 15 bases in between. CDR3 nucleotide sequence: TGTGCCTGGAGTGTAGGGAGGGGGTGGAGCACTGAAGCTTTCTTT. As protein: CAWSVGRGWSTEAFF.

This clone was picked up a small number of times. The chain carries TRBV28 and TRBJ2-7; D ambiguous. The CDR3 contains 13 residues. Germline CDR1 reads MDHEN; CDR2 reads SYDVKM. V dropped 3 bases and J dropped 0 bases, with 6 bases sitting between them. This chain's CDR3 is CASSFGVSYEQYF. The CDR3 bases are TGTGCCAGCAGTTTTGGGGTCTCCTACGAGCAGTACTTC.

The V call is TRBV27, the J call TRBJ2-6, with D maybe TRBD1 (5 bases). Trimming removed 5 bases from V and 1 base from J, with 15 bases in between. This CDR3 spans 17 amino acids. Germline CDR1 MNHEY, CDR2 SMNVEV (reference sequence). As DNA, the CDR3 is TGTGCCAGCAGTCCCCCCGTAGGGGATTCTGGGGCCAACGTCCTGACTTTC. It is translated as CASSPPVGDSGANVLTF. Combining the CDR3 with reference TRBV27 and TRBJ2-6 gives the whole variable domain EAQVTQNPRYLITVTGKKLTVTCSQNMNHEYMSWYRQDPGLGLRQIYYSMNVEVTDKGDVPEGYKVSRKEKRNFPLILESPSPNQTSLYFCASSPPVGDSGANVLTFGAGSRLTVL.

This clone was detected only once. The J gene is TRBJ2-1, the V gene TRBV6-5, with 9 bases aligning to TRBD2. The CDR3 runs to 16 residues. V lost 4 bases to trimming and J lost 6 bases; unmatched junction nucleotides: 10. Germline CDR1 and CDR2: MNHEY and SVGAGI. The CDR3 bases are TGTGCCAGCAGTTCCACCTCGGCGGGAGGGCCCAATGAGCAGTTCTTC. Translation: CASSSTSAGGPNEQFF.

The gene calls are TRBV6-1 and TRBJ2-6, with D possibly matching TRBD2 (6 bases). The ends were cut back, 8 bases at V and 2 bases at J, with 13 bases in the middle. Germline V gives CDR1 MNHNS, CDR2 SASEGT. The length of the CDR3 is 15 residues. In nucleotides, the CDR3 is TGTGCCAGCCTAAGGGACTTAGCTGGGGCCAACGTCCTGACTTTC. Translating it yields CASLRDLAGANVLTF.

The rearrangement uses TRBV10-3 and TRBJ2-7; possible D gene TRBD2, 7 bases. The CDR3 is 13 amino acids. CDR1 and CDR2 from the germline V gene are ENHRY and SYGVKD. The V gene lost 11 bases and the J gene lost 3 bases, with 17 bases spanning the gap. The CDR3 spells CAHSRGAGYEQYF. The CDR3 nucleotides read TGTGCCCATAGCCGGGGGGCAGGCTACGAGCAGTACTTC.